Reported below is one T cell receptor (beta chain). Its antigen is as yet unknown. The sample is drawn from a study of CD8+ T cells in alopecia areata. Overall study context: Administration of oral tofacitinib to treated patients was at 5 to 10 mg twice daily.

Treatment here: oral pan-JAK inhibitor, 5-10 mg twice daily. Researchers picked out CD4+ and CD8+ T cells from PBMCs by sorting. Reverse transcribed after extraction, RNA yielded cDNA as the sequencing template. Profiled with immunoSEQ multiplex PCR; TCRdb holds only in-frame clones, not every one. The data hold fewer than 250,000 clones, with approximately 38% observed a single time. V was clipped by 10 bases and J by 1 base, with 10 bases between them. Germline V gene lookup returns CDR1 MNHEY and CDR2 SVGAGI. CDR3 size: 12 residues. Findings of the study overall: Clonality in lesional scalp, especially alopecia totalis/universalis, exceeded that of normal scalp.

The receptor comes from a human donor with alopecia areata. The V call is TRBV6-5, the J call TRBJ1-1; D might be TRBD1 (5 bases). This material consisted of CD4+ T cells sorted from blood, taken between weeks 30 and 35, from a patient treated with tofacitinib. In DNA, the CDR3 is TGTGCCACGACAGAACCGAACACTGAAGCTTTCTTT. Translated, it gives CATTEPNTEAFF.